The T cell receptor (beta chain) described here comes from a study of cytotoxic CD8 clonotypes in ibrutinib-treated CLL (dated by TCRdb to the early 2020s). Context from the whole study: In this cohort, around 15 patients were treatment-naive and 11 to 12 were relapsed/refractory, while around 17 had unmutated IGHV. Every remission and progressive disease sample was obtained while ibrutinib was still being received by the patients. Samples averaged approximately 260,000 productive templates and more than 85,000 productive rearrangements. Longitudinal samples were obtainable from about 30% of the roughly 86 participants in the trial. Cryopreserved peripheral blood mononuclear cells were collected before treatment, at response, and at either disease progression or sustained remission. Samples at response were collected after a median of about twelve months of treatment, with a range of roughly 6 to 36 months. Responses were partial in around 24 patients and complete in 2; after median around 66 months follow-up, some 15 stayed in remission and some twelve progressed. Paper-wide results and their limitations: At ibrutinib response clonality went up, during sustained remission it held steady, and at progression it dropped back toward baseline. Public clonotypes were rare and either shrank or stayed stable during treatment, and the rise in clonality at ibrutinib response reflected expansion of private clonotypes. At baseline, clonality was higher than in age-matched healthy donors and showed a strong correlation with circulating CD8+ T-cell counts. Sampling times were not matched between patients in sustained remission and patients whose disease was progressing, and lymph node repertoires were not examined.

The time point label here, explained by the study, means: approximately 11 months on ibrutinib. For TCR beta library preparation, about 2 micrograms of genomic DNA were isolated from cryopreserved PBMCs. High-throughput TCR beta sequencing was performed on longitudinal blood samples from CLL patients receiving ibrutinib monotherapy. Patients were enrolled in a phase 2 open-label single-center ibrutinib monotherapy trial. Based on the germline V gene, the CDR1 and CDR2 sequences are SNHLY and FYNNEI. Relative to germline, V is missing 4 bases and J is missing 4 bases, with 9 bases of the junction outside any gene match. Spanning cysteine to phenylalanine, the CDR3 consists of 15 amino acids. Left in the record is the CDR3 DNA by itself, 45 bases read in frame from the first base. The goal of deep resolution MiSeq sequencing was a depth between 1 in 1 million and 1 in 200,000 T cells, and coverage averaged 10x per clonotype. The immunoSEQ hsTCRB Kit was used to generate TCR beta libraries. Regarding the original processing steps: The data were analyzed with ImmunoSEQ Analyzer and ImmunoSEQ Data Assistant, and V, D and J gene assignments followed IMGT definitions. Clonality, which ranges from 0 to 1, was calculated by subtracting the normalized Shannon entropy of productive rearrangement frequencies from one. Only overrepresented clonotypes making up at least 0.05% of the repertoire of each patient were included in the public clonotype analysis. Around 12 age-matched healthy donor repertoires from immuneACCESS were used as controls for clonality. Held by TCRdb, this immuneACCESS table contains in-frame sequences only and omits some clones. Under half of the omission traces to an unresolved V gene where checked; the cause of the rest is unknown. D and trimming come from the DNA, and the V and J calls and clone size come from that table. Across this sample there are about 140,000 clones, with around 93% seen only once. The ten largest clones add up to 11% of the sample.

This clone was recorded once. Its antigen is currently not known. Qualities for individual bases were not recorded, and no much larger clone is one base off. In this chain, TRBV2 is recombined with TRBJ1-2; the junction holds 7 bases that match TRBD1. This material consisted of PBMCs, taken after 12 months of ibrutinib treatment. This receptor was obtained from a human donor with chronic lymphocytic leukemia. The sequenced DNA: TGTGCCAGCAGTGTGAACAGGGGAGGTATCTATGGCTACACCTTC. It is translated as CASSVNRGGIYGYTF.